This T cell receptor (beta chain) originates from a study of blood T cell repertoires in COVID-19. Per the original data handling: Amplified reference gene primers provided the basis for estimating nucleated cell counts. Repertoires were generated with immunoSEQ multiplex PCR, while TCRdb's copy carries only in-frame clones and drops some. The V and J calls and clone size were taken over from that table, and D and trimming were inferred from the DNA. The sample holds 200,000 to 300,000 clones, 86% seen once. The CDR3 sequence is 13 residues long. The V end was cut by 3 bases, the J end by 6 bases, with 11 bases between.

The TCR comes from a woman aged 25 to 39 who had recovered from COVID-19. The sample comprised peripheral blood. The V call is TRBV12-3 or TRBV12-4, the J call TRBJ1-2, with D perhaps matching TRBD1 (5 bases). The DNA of the CDR3 is TGTGCCAGCAGTTTGGGCAGGGCCAATGGCTACACCTTC. It translates to CASSLGRANGYTF.